A single TCR beta chain is shown here with its context. The method was immunoSEQ multiplex PCR; TCRdb's version includes in-frame clones alone and lacks a portion of them. This sample has some 150,000 clones, with 89% found just once. Trimming pared 5 bases from V and 2 bases from J, leaving 10 bases between. In germline, CDR1 is SEHNR, CDR2 FQNEAQ (reference sequence). This CDR3 is 13 amino acids long. This entry comes from a study of control samples from healthy donors and cancer patients. This clonotype was sampled from a man younger than 40 in good health. The rearrangement links TRBV7-9 to TRBJ2-7; a possible D gene is TRBD1 (8 bases). Sequencing was carried out using blood. The CDR3: CASSTGGAYEQYF. As DNA, the CDR3 is TGTGCCAGCAGCACAGGGGGGGCCTACGAGCAGTACTTC.